This entry concerns a single TCR beta chain. The antigen is undetermined. Described time point: before preoperative PTX-NDP chemotherapy. One entry per CDR3 protein results from TCRdb running MiXCR on the PCR reads. This sample carries more than 9,500 distinct CDR3 sequences, roughly 50% of them seen once, and the ten largest clones take 16%. This record comes from a study of esophageal squamous cell carcinoma under preoperative chemotherapy. Study results and limitations: Post-treatment tumor-infiltrating lymphocytes appeared partly derived from peripheral T cells migrating into the tumor.

The CDR3 covers 14 residues. The germline gives CDR1 MNHNS, CDR2 SASEGT. V was clipped by 6 bases and J by 3 bases; unmatched bases: 8. The specimen was obtained from a patient given preoperative chemotherapy. The chain has TRBV6-1 and TRBJ2-7; 7 nucleotides align to TRBD2. This sequence was found in a human donor with esophageal squamous cell carcinoma. The donor label of this sample is uncertain. The CDR3 coding sequence is TGTGCCAGCAGACCCGGGACTAACAGCTACGAGCAGTACTTC. Protein: CASRPGTNSYEQYF.